These 30 T cell receptor beta chains were sequenced from one sample in a study of T cell responses to AZD1222 COVID-19 vaccine. Only in-frame clones appear in the TCRdb table, and some are missing; sequencing was by immunoSEQ multiplex PCR. The sample contains 90,000 to 100,000 clones, about 90% of which appear only once. The material sequenced was peripheral blood, taken on day 0 of AZD1222 vaccination. Every receptor here comes from an adult in good health.

The CDR3 bases are TGTGCCAGTAAGGACTTCGGGGGCAGTCAGCCCCAGCATTTT. It specifies CASKDFGGSQPQHF. This chain uses TRBV19 with TRBJ1-5; perhaps TRBD1 as D (6 bases). The CDR3 is 14 residues long. Trimming cost V 7 bases and J 6 bases, with 16 bases left between them. CDR1 LNHDA and CDR2 SQIVND come from the germline V gene (reference sequence).

The chain uses TRBV7-9 and TRBJ2-5, with TRBD1 matching 8 bases. The CDR3 has 15 residues. Germline lookup yields CDR1 SEHNR and CDR2 FQNEAQ (reference sequence). Unmatched junction bases numbered 10, after V lost 5 bases and J lost 5 bases. CDR3 nucleotide sequence: TGTGCCAGCAGCCACGCTCCGACAGGGGAGGAGACCCAGTACTTC. It codes for CASSHAPTGEETQYF.

The chain recombines TRBV3-1 (or the pseudogene TRBV3-2) with TRBJ2-7; D is possibly TRBD1 or TRBD2 (5 bases each). There are 14 residues in the CDR3. V gave up 4 bases and J gave up 2 bases, with 12 bases separating them. Per the germline V gene, CDR1 is LGHDT and CDR2 is YNNKEL (reference sequence). In nucleotides, the CDR3 is TGTGCCAGCAGCCCATATCGGGGCACCTACGAGCAGTACTTC. It yields the protein CASSPYRGTYEQYF.

As for this clone: One end of the junction does not line up with germline, which may come from a read error. The chain combines TRBV5-1 with TRBJ2-3; D assignment may be TRBD1 or TRBD2 (5 bases each). This CDR3 is 16 amino acids long. Per germline, CDR1 SGHRS and CDR2 YFSETQ. The CDR3 sequence is CASSLGENLITDTQYF. The CDR3 nucleotides are TGTGCCAGCAGCTTGGGGGAGAACCTTATCACAGATACGCAGTATTTT.

This clone was observed at least ten times. The V and J genes are TRBV7-9 and TRBJ1-5, with a tentative D call TRBD1 (6 bases). V was clipped by 1 base and J by 11 bases, with 12 bases between them. Germline V gene data show CDR1 as SEHNR and CDR2 as FQNEAQ (reference sequence). CDR3 length: 13 amino acids. The CDR3 DNA is TGTGCCAGCAGCTTAGAACAGGGAAGGGCCCAGCATTTT. Translated, it gives CASSLEQGRAQHF.

This chain joins TRBV7-9 and TRBJ1-6, with a weak D call TRBD1 (6 bases). The CDR3 is made up of 16 amino acids. V lost 5 bases and J 7 bases, leaving 18 bases between the germline ends. The germline V gene has CDR1 SEHNR and CDR2 FQNEAQ (reference sequence). The CDR3 bases are TGTGCCAGCAGCCTACAGGGTAGATCGGGGAATTCACCCCTCCACTTT. Encoded protein: CASSLQGRSGNSPLHF.

This chain links TRBV4-3 with TRBJ1-2; D is ambiguous. The CDR3 loop spans 13 amino acids. V was shortened by 1 base and J by 7 bases, with 10 bases between the two germline ends. The germline V gene has CDR1 LGHNA and CDR2 YSLEER. The chain's CDR3 is CASSQAGIGGYTF. As DNA, the CDR3 is TGCGCCAGCAGCCAAGCGGGGATTGGTGGCTACACCTTC.

The rearrangement joins TRBV21-1 to TRBJ2-3; the D call in the table, TRBD1, was not verified against the DNA. TRBV21-1 is classified as a pseudogene. This CDR3 is built from 16 residues. This chain's CDR3 is CASSWDTDQSTDTQYF. The CDR3 coding sequence is TGTGCCAGCAGCTGGGACACCGACCAAAGCACAGATACGCAGTATTTT.

V and J are TRBV12-3 or TRBV12-4 and TRBJ1-2, with TRBD1 matching 7 bases. The V gene end was trimmed by 5 bases and the J gene end by 8 bases; junction bases not matched to a gene: 5. This CDR3 is 12 amino acids long. The CDR3 is CASSPTGVGYTF. Written as DNA, the CDR3 is TGTGCCAGCAGTCCTACAGGGGTCGGCTACACCTTC.

On this clone itself: This may come from a read error, since a much larger clone is one base off. The chain couples TRBV21-1 to TRBJ2-7; the table calls TRBD2, which could not be checked here. TRBV21-1 is marked as a pseudogene. This CDR3 region has 17 residues. CDR3: CASSNGGGRGRAYEQYF. For the CDR3, the DNA is TGTGCCAGCAGCAACGGCGGGGGGCGGGGAAGAGCCTACGAGCAGTACTTC.

V is TRBV3-1 (or the pseudogene TRBV3-2) and J is TRBJ1-2, with TRBD1 as a possible D gene (6 bases). This CDR3 is 15 amino acids long. Trimming left V 4 bases short and J 8 bases short, with 20 bases between. CDR1 and CDR2 from the germline V gene are LGHDT and YNNKEL (reference sequence). CDR3 bases: TGTGCCAGCAGCCGGGGAGGGGGTTCTCGAGGAGGCTACACCTTC. Amino acid sequence: CASSRGGGSRGGYTF.

The chain links TRBV6-5 to TRBJ1-1; the D is unclear. This CDR3 spans 15 amino acids. Germline V gene lookup returns CDR1 MNHEY and CDR2 SVGAGI. Trimming cost V 6 bases and J 4 bases, with 18 bases left between them. The chain's CDR3 is CASSPLGERPTEAFF. DNA for the CDR3: TGTGCCAGCAGCCCCCTGGGCGAGAGACCCACTGAAGCTTTCTTT.

The rearrangement links TRBV3-1 (or the pseudogene TRBV3-2) to TRBJ2-1; the match to TRBD2 covers 13 bases. The CDR3 has 14 amino acids. Germline values: CDR1 LGHDT, CDR2 YNNKEL (reference sequence). Trimming cost V 5 bases and J 9 bases; bases outside gene matches: 4. DNA for the CDR3: TGTGCCAGCAGCAGACTAGCGGGAGGAGGTGAGCAGTTCTTC. Its protein is CASSRLAGGGEQFF.

The chain links TRBV18 to TRBJ1-2; D gene uncertain. The germline CDR1 and CDR2 sequences are KGHSH and LQKENI. V lost 3 bases, J lost 13 bases, and 21 bases lay in between. The CDR3 has 14 amino acids. CDR3 protein: CASSPGRRQAHSTF. In DNA, the CDR3 is TGTGCCAGCTCACCGGGGAGGCGTCAGGCCCATTCCACCTTC. Full variable domain (outside the CDR3, taken from reference TRBV18 and TRBJ1-2): NAGVMQNPRHLVRRRGQEARLRCSPMKGHSHVYWYRQLPEEGLKFMVYLQKENIIDESGMPKERFSAEFPKEGPSILRIQQVVRGDSAAYFCASSPGRRQAHSTFGSGTRLTVV.

In DNA form, the CDR3 reads TGTGCCAGCAGCGTAGGAAGCACTAGCGTCACCGGGGAGCTGTTTTTT. It encodes CASSVGSTSVTGELFF. V gene TRBV9 combines with J gene TRBJ2-2; 7 bases are a match to TRBD2. The CDR3 covers 16 residues. The V gene's germline CDR1 is SGDLS and CDR2 YYNGEE. Germline trimming cut 0 bases from V and 4 bases from J; bases unmatched to any gene: 6.

V and J are TRBV2 and TRBJ2-1; 10 bases line up with TRBD2. The CDR3 totals 15 residues. With 2 bases clipped from V and 7 bases from J, the junction kept 5 bases outside the gene matches. Germline CDR1 reads SNHLY; CDR2 reads FYNNEI. The CDR3 nucleotides read TGTGCCAGCAGTGAACTAGCGGGGGTTTTGAATGAGCAGTTCTTC. Protein sequence: CASSELAGVLNEQFF.

This clone appeared a single time. The V gene is TRBV2, the J gene TRBJ2-1, with TRBD2 matching 8 bases. The CDR3 is 15 residues long. Germline CDR1 is SNHLY and CDR2 is FYNNEI. The V segment lost 6 bases and the J segment 4 bases; nucleotides outside the gene matches: 8. The CDR3 reads CASSQRTGGYNEQFF. The CDR3 DNA follows: TGTGCCAGCAGCCAGAGGACGGGAGGGTACAATGAGCAGTTCTTC.

CDR3 in amino acids: CASSQRTGLTDTQYF. In nucleotides, the CDR3 is TGTGCCAGCAGCCAAAGGACAGGCCTCACAGATACGCAGTATTTT. The V call is TRBV14, the J call TRBJ2-3, with 7 bases matching TRBD1. CDR1 and CDR2 (germline): SGHDN, FVKESK. This CDR3 region has 15 residues. With 2 bases clipped from V and 2 bases from J, the junction kept 4 bases outside the gene matches.

The rearrangement links TRBV5-6 to TRBJ1-6; D is unresolved. Germline lookup yields CDR1 SGHDT and CDR2 YYEEEE. The length of the CDR3 is 14 residues. V gave up 4 bases and J gave up 14 bases, with 19 bases separating them. CDR3 amino acids: CASSEMDRLAALHF. The CDR3 DNA sequence: TGTGCCAGCAGCGAGATGGATCGGCTAGCGGCCCTCCACTTT.

The chain recombines TRBV7-3 with TRBJ2-1, with D maybe TRBD1 (5 bases). V lost 5 bases and J lost 4, with 15 bases in between. Germline CDR1 is SGHTA and CDR2 is FQGTGA. The CDR3 is 15 amino acids. For the CDR3, the DNA is TGTGCCAGCAGCCCGAACAGGATGGGGTACAATGAGCAGTTCTTC. Translated: CASSPNRMGYNEQFF.

V and J are TRBV10-3 and TRBJ1-1; a possible D gene is TRBD1 (5 bases). Germline V gene lookup returns CDR1 ENHRY and CDR2 SYGVKD. The V end lost 3 bases, the J end lost 5 bases, and 13 bases lay between the germline ends. The CDR3 is 14 amino acids. Here the CDR3 reads CAISDMGRATEAFF. CDR3 nucleotide sequence: TGTGCCATCAGTGATATGGGCAGGGCAACTGAAGCTTTCTTT.

The chain links TRBV5-5 to TRBJ2-7, with 10 bases matching TRBD2. V gave up 3 bases and J gave up 0 bases; unmatched junction bases: 6. Germline CDR1 reads SGHKS; CDR2 reads YYEKEE (reference sequence). CDR3 length equals 16 residues. For the CDR3, the DNA is TGTGCCAGCAGCTCGATAGCGGGGGGCGTCTCCTACGAGCAGTACTTC. The encoded protein is CASSSIAGGVSYEQYF.

J is TRBJ1-5 and V is TRBV12-3 or TRBV12-4; no definite D call. The CDR3 has 13 amino acids. V lost 2 bases and J 7 bases, leaving 9 bases between the germline ends. CDR3 loop: CASSLLGGQPQHF. DNA for the CDR3: TGTGCCAGCAGTTTACTGGGCGGGCAGCCCCAGCATTTT.

The chain uses TRBV5-4 and TRBJ1-6, with 7 bases aligning to TRBD1. The CDR3 is 16 residues long. The junction had 7 bases not matched to a gene; V was cut back by 4 bases and J by 3 bases. CDR1 is SGHNT, CDR2 YYREEE, per germline (reference sequence). CDR3: CASSQGGGLYNSPLHF. CDR3 nucleotide sequence: TGTGCCAGCAGCCAGGGGGGGGGACTCTATAATTCACCCCTCCACTTT.

The CDR3 reads CAWIGGRGTEAFF. DNA of the CDR3: TGTGCCTGGATTGGGGGGCGCGGAACTGAAGCTTTCTTT. The chain employs TRBV30 and TRBJ1-1; TRBD1 is a possible D gene (6 bases). With 4 bases removed from V and 5 bases from J, the gap between germline ends came to 14 bases. The CDR3 spans 13 residues. The V gene's germline CDR1 is GTSNPN and CDR2 SVGIG (reference sequence).

The V gene is TRBV18, the J gene TRBJ1-1, with D tentatively TRBD1 (6 bases). The V and J ends lost 2 bases and 3 bases respectively, with 10 bases between them. The CDR3 length is 14 residues. Germline CDR1 is KGHSH and CDR2 is LQKENI. The CDR3 reads CASSPTGRDTEAFF. CDR3 DNA: TGTGCCAGCTCACCAACAGGGAGGGACACTGAAGCTTTCTTT.

This chain joins TRBV12-5 and TRBJ1-5, with D possibly being TRBD1 (6 bases). The germline V gene encodes CDR1 LGHNT and CDR2 FRNRAP. This CDR3 is 15 amino acids long. With 1 base removed from V and 7 bases from J, the gap between germline ends came to 14 bases. CDR3 amino acids: CASGLATTGWQPQHF. The DNA for the CDR3 is TGTGCTAGTGGTTTGGCGACAACAGGGTGGCAGCCCCAGCATTTT.

V and J are TRBV5-8 and TRBJ2-4; TRBD1 is a possible D gene (6 bases). CDR3 length equals 17 residues. Germline V gene data show CDR1 as SGHTS and CDR2 as YDEGEE. The V and J ends lost 1 base and 0 bases respectively, with 14 bases between them. CDR3 protein: CASSLTPGQSAKNIQYF. In DNA form, the CDR3 reads TGTGCCAGCAGCTTGACACCCGGACAGTCAGCCAAAAACATTCAGTACTTC.

The chain recombines TRBV7-3 with TRBJ2-2; 8 nucleotides align to TRBD1. Per the germline V gene, CDR1 is SGHTA and CDR2 is FQGTGA. This CDR3 is 14 amino acids long. The V segment lost 6 bases and the J segment 7 bases; nucleotides outside the gene matches: 7. CDR3 DNA: TGTGCCAGCAGTCGTGGACAGGGTCGCGGGGAGCTGTTTTTT. It specifies CASSRGQGRGELFF.

The CDR3 region is CASSFQISNQPQHF. As DNA, the CDR3 is TGTGCCAGCAGTTTTCAGATTAGCAATCAGCCCCAGCATTTT. The chain has TRBV28 and TRBJ1-5; D is undetermined. The germline V and J ends were trimmed by 3 bases and 0 bases, with 6 bases remaining between them. The germline V gene has CDR1 MDHEN and CDR2 SYDVKM. The CDR3 consists of 14 residues.